What follows is one TCR beta chain and its context. Its antigen is still unknown. This entry is derived from a study of cytomegalovirus exposure and HLA in healthy donors. Study results and limitations: Productive status was seen about 90% or about 30% of the time for most TCR beta V segments in an earlier analysis.

Vbeta (60) and Jbeta (13) primers were used in the PCR. TCRdb's table, derived via immunoSEQ multiplex PCR, lists solely in-frame clones and lacks some. The table includes around 150,000 clones, 65% to 70% detected once. With 1 base clipped from V and 2 bases from J, the junction kept 0 bases outside the gene matches. The CDR3 runs 15 residues. Germline lookup yields CDR1 LNHDA and CDR2 SQIVND (reference sequence). This chain uses TRBV19 with TRBJ1-5; 9 bases are a match to TRBD1. This TCR was sampled from a young woman in good health and CMV-seropositive. Sample: PBMCs. CDR3 sequence (DNA): TGTGCCAGTAGTATAGGGACAGGGGGCAATCAGCCCCAGCATTTT. This codes for CASSIGTGGNQPQHF.